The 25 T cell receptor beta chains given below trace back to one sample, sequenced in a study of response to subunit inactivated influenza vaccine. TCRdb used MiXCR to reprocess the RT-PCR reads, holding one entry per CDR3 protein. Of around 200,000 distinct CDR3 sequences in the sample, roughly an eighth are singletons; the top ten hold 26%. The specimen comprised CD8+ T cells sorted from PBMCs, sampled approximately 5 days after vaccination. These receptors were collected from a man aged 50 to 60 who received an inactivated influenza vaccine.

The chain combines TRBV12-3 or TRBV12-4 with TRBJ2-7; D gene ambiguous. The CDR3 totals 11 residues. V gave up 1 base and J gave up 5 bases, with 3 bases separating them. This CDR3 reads CASSLDHEQYF. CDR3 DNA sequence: TGTGCCAGCAGTTTAGACCACGAGCAGTACTTC.

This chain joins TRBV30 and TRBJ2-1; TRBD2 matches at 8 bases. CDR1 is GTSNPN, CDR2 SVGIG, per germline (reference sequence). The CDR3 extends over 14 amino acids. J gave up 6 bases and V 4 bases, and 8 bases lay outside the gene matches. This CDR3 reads CAWTEAGLVNEQFF. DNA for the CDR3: TGTGCCTGGACGGAAGCGGGACTAGTCAATGAGCAGTTCTTC.

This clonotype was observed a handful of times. CDR3 region: CASRITGGAPEAFF. The CDR3 coding sequence is TGTGCCAGCAGAATTACGGGGGGCGCACCTGAAGCTTTCTTT. This rearrangement joins TRBV7-6 to TRBJ1-1, with D possibly TRBD1 on 6 matching bases. Germline V gene lookup returns CDR1 SGHVS and CDR2 FNYEAQ. The length of the CDR3 is 14 residues. The V end was cut by 6 bases, the J end by 6 bases, with 17 bases between.

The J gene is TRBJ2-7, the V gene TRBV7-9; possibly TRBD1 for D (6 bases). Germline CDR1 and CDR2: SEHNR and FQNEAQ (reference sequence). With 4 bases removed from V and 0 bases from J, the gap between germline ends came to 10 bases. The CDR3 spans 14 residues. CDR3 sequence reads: CASSWGHSSYEQYF. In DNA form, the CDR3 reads TGTGCCAGCAGCTGGGGACATTCCTCCTACGAGCAGTACTTC. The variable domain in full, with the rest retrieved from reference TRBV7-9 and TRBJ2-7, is DTGVSQNPRHKITKRGQNVTFRCDPISEHNRLYWYRQTLGQGPEFLTYFQNEAQLEKSRLLSDRFSAERPKGSFSTLEIQRTEQGDSAMYLCASSWGHSSYEQYFGPGTRLTVT.

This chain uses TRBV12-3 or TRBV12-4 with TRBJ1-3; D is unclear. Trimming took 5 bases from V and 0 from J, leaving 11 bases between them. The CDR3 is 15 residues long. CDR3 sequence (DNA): TGTGCCAGCAGTCCCCCAAGGGCCTCTGGAAACACCATATATTTT. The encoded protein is CASSPPRASGNTIYF.

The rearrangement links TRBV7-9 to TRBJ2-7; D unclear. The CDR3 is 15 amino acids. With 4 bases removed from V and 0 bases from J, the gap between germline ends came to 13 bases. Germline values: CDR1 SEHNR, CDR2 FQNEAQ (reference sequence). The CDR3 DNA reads TGTGCCAGCAGCTCTTCTGTGTTTAGCTCCTACGAGCAGTACTTC. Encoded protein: CASSSSVFSSYEQYF.

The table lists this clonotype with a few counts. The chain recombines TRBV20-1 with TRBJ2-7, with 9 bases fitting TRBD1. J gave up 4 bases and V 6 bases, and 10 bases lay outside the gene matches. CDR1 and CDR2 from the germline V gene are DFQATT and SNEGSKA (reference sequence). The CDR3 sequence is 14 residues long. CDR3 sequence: CSAHYRGRMYEQYF. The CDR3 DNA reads TGCAGTGCCCACTACAGGGGGCGGATGTACGAGCAGTACTTC.

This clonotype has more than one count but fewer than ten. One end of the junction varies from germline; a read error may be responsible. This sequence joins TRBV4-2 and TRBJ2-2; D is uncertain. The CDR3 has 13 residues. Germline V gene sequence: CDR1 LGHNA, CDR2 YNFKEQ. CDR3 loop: CASSQDNSGELFF. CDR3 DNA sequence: TGTGCCAGCAGCCAAGATAACAGCGGGGAGCTGTTTTTT.

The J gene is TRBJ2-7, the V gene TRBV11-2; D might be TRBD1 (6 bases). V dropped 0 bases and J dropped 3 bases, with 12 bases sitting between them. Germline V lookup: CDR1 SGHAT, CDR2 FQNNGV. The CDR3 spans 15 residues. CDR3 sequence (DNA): TGTGCCAGCAGCTTAGATCGGCAGGGGAACTACGAGCAGTACTTC. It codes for CASSLDRQGNYEQYF.

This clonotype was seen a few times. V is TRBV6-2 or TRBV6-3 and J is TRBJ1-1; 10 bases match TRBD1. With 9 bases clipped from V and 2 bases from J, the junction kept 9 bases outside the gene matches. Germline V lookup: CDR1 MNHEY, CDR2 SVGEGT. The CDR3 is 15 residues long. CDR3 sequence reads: CARTGTGDLNTEAFF. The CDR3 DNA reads TGTGCCAGAACCGGGACAGGGGATTTAAACACTGAAGCTTTCTTT.

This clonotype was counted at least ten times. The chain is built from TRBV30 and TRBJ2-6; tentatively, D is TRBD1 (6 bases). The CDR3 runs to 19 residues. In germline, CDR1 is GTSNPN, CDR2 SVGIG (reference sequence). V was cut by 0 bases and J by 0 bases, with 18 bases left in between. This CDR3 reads CAWSVLVAGAYSGANVLTF. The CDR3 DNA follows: TGTGCCTGGAGTGTACTAGTGGCAGGGGCTTACTCTGGGGCCAACGTCCTGACTTTC.

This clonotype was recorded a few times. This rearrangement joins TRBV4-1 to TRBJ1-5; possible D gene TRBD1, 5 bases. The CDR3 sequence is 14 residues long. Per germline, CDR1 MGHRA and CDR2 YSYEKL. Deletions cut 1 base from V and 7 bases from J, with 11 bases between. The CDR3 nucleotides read TGCGCCAGCAGCCAAGTGGGGGGTTTACAGCCCCAGCATTTT. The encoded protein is CASSQVGGLQPQHF.

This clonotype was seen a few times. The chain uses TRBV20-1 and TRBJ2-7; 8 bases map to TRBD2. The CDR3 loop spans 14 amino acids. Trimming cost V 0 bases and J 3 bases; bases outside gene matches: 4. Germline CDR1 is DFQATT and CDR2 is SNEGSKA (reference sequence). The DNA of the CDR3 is TGCAGTGCTAGAGACCGGGGGGGAATCTACGAGCAGTACTTC. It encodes CSARDRGGIYEQYF.

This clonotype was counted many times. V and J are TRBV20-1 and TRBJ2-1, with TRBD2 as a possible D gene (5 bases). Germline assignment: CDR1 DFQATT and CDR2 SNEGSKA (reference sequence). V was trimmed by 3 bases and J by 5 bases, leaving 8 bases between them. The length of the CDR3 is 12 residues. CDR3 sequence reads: CSARDWDNEQFF. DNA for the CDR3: TGCAGTGCTAGGGACTGGGACAATGAGCAGTTCTTC.

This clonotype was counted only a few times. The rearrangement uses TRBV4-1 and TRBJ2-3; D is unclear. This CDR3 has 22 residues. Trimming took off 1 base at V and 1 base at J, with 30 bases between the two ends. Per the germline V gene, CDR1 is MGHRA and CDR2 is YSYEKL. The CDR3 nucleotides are TGCGCCAGCAGCCAAGTTTTGCCTATTTTCGATCCTAGGTTACTCCGCACAGATACGCAGTATTTT. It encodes CASSQVLPIFDPRLLRTDTQYF.

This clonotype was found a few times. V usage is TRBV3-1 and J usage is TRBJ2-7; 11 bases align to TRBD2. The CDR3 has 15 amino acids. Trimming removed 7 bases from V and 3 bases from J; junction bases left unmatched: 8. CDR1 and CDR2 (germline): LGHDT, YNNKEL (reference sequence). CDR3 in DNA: TGTGCCAGCATCCCCCCTAGCGGGAGGCGCTACGAGCAGTACTTC. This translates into CASIPPSGRRYEQYF.

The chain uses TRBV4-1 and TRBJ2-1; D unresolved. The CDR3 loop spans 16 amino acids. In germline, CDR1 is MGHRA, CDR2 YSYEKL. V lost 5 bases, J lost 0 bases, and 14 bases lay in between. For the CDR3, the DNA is TGCGCCAGCAGCAAAGGGCCACCAAGCTCCTACAATGAGCAGTTCTTC. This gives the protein CASSKGPPSSYNEQFF.

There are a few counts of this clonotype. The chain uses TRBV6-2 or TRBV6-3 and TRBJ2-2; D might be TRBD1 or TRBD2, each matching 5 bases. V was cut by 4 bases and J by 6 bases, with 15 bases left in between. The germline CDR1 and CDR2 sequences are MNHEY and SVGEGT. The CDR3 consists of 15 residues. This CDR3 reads CASSSVSWGPGELFF. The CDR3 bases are TGTGCCAGCAGTTCTGTTTCATGGGGACCCGGGGAGCTGTTTTTT.

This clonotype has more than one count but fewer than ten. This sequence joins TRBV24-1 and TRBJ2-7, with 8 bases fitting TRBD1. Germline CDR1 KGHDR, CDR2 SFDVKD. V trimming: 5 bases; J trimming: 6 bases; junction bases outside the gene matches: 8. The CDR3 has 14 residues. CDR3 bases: TGTGCCACCAGTGTGACAGGGGACGTATCCGAGCAGTACTTC. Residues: CATSVTGDVSEQYF.

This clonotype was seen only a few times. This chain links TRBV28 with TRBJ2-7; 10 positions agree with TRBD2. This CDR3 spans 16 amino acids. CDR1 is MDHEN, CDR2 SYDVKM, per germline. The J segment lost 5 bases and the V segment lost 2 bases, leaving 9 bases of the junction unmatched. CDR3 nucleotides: TGTGCCAGCAGTTTAAGGCTAGCGGGGGCCGTCGACGAGCAGTACTTC. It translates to CASSLRLAGAVDEQYF. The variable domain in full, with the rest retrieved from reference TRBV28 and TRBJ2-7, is DVKVTQSSRYLVKRTGEKVFLECVQDMDHENMFWYRQDPGLGLRLIYFSYDVKMKEKGDIPEGYSVSREKKERFSLILESASTNQTSMYLCASSLRLAGAVDEQYFGPGTRLTVT.

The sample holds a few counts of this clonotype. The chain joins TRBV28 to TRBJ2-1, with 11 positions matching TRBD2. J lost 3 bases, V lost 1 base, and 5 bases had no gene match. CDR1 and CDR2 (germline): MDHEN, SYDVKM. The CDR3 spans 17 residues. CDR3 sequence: CASSLLAGGTIYNEQFF. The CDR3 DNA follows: TGTGCCAGCAGTTTATTAGCGGGAGGGACAATCTACAATGAGCAGTTCTTC.

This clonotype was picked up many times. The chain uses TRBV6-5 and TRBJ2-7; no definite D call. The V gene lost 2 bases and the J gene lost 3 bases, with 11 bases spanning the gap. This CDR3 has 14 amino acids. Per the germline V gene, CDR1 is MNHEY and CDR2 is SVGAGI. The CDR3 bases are TGTGCCAGCAGTTACAGCGACAAGTACTACGAGCAGTACTTC. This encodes CASSYSDKYYEQYF.

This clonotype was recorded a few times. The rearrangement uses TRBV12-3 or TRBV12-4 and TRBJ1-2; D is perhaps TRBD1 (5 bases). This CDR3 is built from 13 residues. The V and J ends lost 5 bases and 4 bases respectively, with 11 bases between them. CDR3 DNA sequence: TGTGCCAGCAGTCCGGGACGCCTCTATGGCTACACCTTC. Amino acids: CASSPGRLYGYTF.

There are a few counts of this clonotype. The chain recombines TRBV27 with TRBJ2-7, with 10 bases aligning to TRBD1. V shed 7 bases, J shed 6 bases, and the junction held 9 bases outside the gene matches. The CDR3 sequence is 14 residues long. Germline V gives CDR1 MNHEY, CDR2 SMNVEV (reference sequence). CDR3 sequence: CASTPRTGGGEQYF. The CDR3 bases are TGTGCCAGCACCCCTCGGACAGGGGGAGGCGAGCAGTACTTC.

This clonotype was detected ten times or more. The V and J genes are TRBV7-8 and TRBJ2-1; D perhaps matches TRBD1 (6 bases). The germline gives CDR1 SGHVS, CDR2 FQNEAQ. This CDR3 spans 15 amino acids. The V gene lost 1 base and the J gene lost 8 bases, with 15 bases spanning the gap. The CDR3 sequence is CASSLDGGGFDEQFF. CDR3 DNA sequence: TGTGCCAGCAGCTTAGATGGGGGCGGGTTCGATGAGCAGTTCTTC.